This TCR beta chain was observed in a study of response to subunit inactivated influenza vaccine. Overall study findings and caveats: Authors proposed each seasonal influenza vaccination draws in few new T cells.

With V trimmed by 2 bases and J by 6 bases, 7 bases remained unmatched. The CDR3 loop spans 16 amino acids. Germline CDR1 SGHAT, CDR2 FQDESV (reference sequence). To note about this clonotype: The antigen remains unidentified.

Using its own MiXCR run on the RT-PCR reads, TCRdb lists one record per CDR3 protein. Of hundreds of thousands of distinct CDR3 sequences in the sample, around 15% were seen once. The source of this sequence is a man between 50 and 59 years old who received an inactivated influenza vaccine. The V and J genes are TRBV11-1 and TRBJ2-1, with TRBD2 matching over 10 bases. Here the sequenced sample was PBMCs from blood, taken around 15 days before vaccination. The chain's CDR3 is CASSLQAGGPGNEQFF. Written as DNA, the CDR3 is TGTGCCAGCAGCTTACAAGCGGGAGGGCCGGGCAATGAGCAGTTCTTC.